Here is one T cell receptor (beta chain) with its context. Its antigen is currently unknown. Random hexamers primed reverse transcription of about 0.45 to 1 ug RNA. Coverage of TCR beta CDR3 amplification by immunoSEQ multiplex PCR extended to 54 Vbeta and 13 Jbeta. TCRdb analysed the immunoSEQ multiplex PCR reads with MiXCR anew, one entry per CDR3 protein. The sample consists of roughly 150,000 distinct CDR3 sequences, 95% to 96% of them appearing once. V was pared by 3 bases and J by 5 bases, with 13 bases between. The CDR3 sequence is 14 residues long. CD8+ and CD4+ blood T cells underwent TCR beta sequencing. This sample was included in a study of CD8 T cells in Susac syndrome. Findings and limits, study-wide: In its TCR sequencing and HLA analysis, the study acknowledged that the number of individuals was relatively small.

The TCR originated in a human donor with multiple sclerosis. The chain uses TRBV12-3 or TRBV12-4 and TRBJ2-5, with D perhaps TRBD1 or TRBD2 (5 bases each). The sample comprised CD8+ T cells from PBMCs. In nucleotides, the CDR3 is TGTGCCAGCAGTTTCGATACTAGGGGCGAGACCCAGTACTTC. Its protein product is CASSFDTRGETQYF.